The clone carrying this T cell receptor beta chain was detected ten times or more. Its cognate antigen is unknown. Looked up from germline, CDR1 is SNHLY and CDR2 is FYNNEI. V gave up 6 bases and J gave up 0 bases; unmatched junction bases: 6. The CDR3 sequence is 16 residues long. The time point denotes: newly diagnosed GD, antithyroid drugs for less than 3 months. Researchers made the TCR library from RNA that was extracted from PBMCs. The data originate from a study of regulatory T cells in long-lasting Graves disease. With iRepertoire HTBI primers and Arm-PCR of CDR3 regions, TCR beta libraries were built. MiXCR, run by TCRdb on the multiplex PCR reads, gives a single entry per CDR3 protein. In the table there are approximately 360,000 distinct CDR3 sequences, around 11% of which are singletons. Study-level results: Among the persistent patients, fewer than 3,500 public clonotypes were shared, more than the roughly 990 shared among new patients.

These data also formed part of another study, on T cells in Graves' hyperthyroidism and ophthalmopathy.

The receptor was derived from a young woman with Graves disease. V usage is TRBV2 and J usage is TRBJ2-1; TRBD2 matches at 9 bases. This specimen consisted of peripheral blood mononuclear cells (PBMCs), obtained at new diagnosis, from a patient treated with antithyroid drugs. The CDR3 DNA sequence: TGTGCCAGCAGCGGACTAGCGAAAAGCTCCTACAATGAGCAGTTCTTC. It codes for CASSGLAKSSYNEQFF.